This TCR beta chain was captured in a study of beta chain features in type 1 diabetes. Study information: No age, gender or cell yield differences were seen between patients and healthy donors.

General study results and limits: Type 1 diabetes patients had moderately but significantly shorter TCRB CDR3s in all four CD4+ subsets. Sequencing from cDNA could over-represent high-TCR-expressing cells.

Purity exceeded 98% in all sorted populations. V shed 4 bases and J shed 4 bases, with 12 bases lying between them. Germline-derived CDR1 and CDR2 are MDHEN and SYDVKM. The CDR3 is 14 residues long. The authors reverse transcribed all of the isolated RNA, so sequencing captured expressed TCRB transcripts. The table came from immunoSEQ multiplex PCR; TCRdb's copy has only in-frame clones and leaves some out. Among approximately 170,000 clones, approximately 7.8% were seen once, and the ten largest hold roughly 1%. There are a few counts of this clone. Antigen specificity is unknown. The receptor's source is a woman in her 40s with type 1 diabetes. The chain is built from TRBV28 and TRBJ2-3; D not certain. Sequenced material: central memory CD4+ T cells from blood. DNA for the CDR3: TGTGCCAGCAGTTCCCCCCCACCGGCAGATACGCAGTATTTT. Translating it yields CASSSPPPADTQYF.